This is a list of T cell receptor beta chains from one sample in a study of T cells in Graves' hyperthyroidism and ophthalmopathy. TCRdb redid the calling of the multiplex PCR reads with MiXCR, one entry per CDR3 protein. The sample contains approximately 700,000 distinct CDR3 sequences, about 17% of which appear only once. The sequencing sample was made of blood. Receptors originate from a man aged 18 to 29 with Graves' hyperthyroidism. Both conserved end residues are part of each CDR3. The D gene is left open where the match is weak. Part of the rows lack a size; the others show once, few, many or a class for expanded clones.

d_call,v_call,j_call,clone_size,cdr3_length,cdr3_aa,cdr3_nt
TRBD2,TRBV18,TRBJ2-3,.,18,CASSHYNSVGTTPDTQYF,TGTGCCAGCTCACACTATAACTCCGTCGGGACTACCCCAGATACGCAGTATTTT
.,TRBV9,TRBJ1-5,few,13,CASSGEGYQPQHF,TGTGCCAGCAGCGGGGAGGGGTATCAGCCCCAGCATTTT
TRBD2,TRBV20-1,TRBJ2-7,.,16,CSARNLLAGGSYEQYF,TGCAGTGCTAGAAACCTCCTAGCGGGAGGTTCCTACGAGCAGTACTTC
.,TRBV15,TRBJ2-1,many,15,CATSRAGPNYNEQFF,TGTGCCACCAGCAGAGCGGGACCTAACTACAATGAGCAGTTCTTC
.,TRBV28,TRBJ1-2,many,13,CASSADNDDGYTF,TGTGCCAGCAGTGCCGACAACGATGATGGCTACACCTTC
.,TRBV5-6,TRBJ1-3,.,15,CASSGWQGSGNTIYF,TGTGCCAGCAGCGGATGGCAGGGCTCTGGAAACACCATATATTTT
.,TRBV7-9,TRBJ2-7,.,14,CASSLAGVRDEQYF,TGTGCCAGCAGCTTAGCTGGGGTCAGGGACGAGCAGTACTTC
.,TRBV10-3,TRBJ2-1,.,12,CAISEPNNEQFF,TGTGCCATCAGTGAGCCCAACAATGAGCAGTTCTTC
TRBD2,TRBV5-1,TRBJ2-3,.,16,CASSSIAGGPADTQYF,TGCGCCAGCAGCTCTATAGCGGGAGGGCCAGCGGATACGCAGTATTTT
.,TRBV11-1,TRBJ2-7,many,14,CASSLQHPSYEQYF,TGTGCCAGCAGCTTACAACACCCCTCCTACGAGCAGTACTTC
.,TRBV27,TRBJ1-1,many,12,CASGDLNTEAFF,TGTGCCAGCGGGGATTTGAACACTGAAGCTTTCTTT
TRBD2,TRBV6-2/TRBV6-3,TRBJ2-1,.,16,CASSYDGTSDYNEQFF,TGTGCCAGCAGTTACGATGGGACTAGCGACTACAATGAGCAGTTCTTC
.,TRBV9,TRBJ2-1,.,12,CASSVGESEQFF,TGTGCCAGCAGCGTAGGGGAGAGTGAGCAGTTCTTC
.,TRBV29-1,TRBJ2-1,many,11,CSALPSNEQFF,TGCAGCGCGCTCCCTAGCAATGAGCAGTTCTTC
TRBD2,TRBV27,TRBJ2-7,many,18,CASSLSAPGLAGGYEQYF,TGTGCCAGCAGCCTATCGGCGCCGGGACTAGCGGGGGGCTACGAGCAGTACTTC
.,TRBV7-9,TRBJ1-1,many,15,CASSLESYENTEAFF,TGTGCCAGCAGCTTAGAATCCTACGAGAACACTGAAGCTTTCTTT
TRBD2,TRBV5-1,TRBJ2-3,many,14,CASSPETSSDTQYF,TGCGCCAGCAGTCCCGAGACTAGCTCAGATACGCAGTATTTT
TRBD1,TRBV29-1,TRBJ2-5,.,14,CSGWDRGREETQYF,TGCAGCGGGTGGGACAGGGGGCGCGAAGAGACCCAGTACTTC
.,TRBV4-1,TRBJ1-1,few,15,CASSQERGVNTEAFF,TGCGCCAGCAGCCAAGAGAGGGGGGTGAACACTGAAGCTTTCTTT
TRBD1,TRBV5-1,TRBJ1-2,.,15,CASSLGDSDNYGYTF,TGCGCCAGCAGCTTGGGGGACAGTGACAACTATGGCTACACCTTC
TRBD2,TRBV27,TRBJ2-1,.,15,CASSQSGGSYNEQFF,TGTGCCAGCAGCCAGAGCGGGGGCTCCTACAATGAGCAGTTCTTC
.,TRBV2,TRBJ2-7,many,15,CASSERGARRYEQYF,TGTGCCAGCAGTGAAAGAGGGGCCCGCCGCTACGAGCAGTACTTC
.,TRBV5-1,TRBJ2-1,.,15,CASSLDPPRSDEQFF,TGCGCCAGCAGCTTGGACCCCCCGAGGTCCGATGAGCAGTTCTTC